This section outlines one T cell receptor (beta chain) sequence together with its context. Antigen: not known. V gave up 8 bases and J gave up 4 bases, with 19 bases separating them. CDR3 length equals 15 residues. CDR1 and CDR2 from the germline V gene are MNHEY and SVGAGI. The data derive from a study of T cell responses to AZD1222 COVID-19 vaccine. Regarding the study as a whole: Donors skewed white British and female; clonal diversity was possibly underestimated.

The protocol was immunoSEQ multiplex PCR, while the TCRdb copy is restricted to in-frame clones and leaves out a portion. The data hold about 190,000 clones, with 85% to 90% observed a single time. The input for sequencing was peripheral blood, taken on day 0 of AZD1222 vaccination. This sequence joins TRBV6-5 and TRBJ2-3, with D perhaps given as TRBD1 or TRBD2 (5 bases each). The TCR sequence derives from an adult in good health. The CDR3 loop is CASLSQEGTSDTQYF. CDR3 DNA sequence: TGTGCCAGCTTGTCCCAAGAAGGGACCTCAGATACGCAGTATTTT.